Below are 10 T cell receptor beta chains sequenced from a single sample in a study of human T cells and chemical hapten exposure. TCRdb itself ran the RACE reads through MiXCR, one entry per CDR3 protein. This sample has some 96,000 distinct CDR3 sequences; 27% occur once, and the top ten carry around a tenth. Time point meaning: patch test 3, about 24 weeks after DPC sensitization. Treatment given: therapeutic diphenylcyclopropenone sensitization with weekly scalp DPC. The material sequenced was whole blood, taken in connection with sensitization to the hapten diphenylcyclopropenone (DPC). These receptors all come from a man aged 35-49 years with alopecia areata. Some clones in this sample may be carry-over from other donors' samples.

This chain uses TRBV28 with TRBJ2-7, with D uncertain. Trimming left V 6 bases short and J 6 bases short, with 12 bases between. Germline CDR1 is MDHEN and CDR2 is SYDVKM. The CDR3 is 12 amino acids. CDR3 coding DNA: TGTGCCAGCAGGGGCCCTTGGAGCGAGCAGTACTTC. Encoded protein: CASRGPWSEQYF.

This clonotype was detected only a few times. The chain links TRBV18 to TRBJ1-5; no definite D call. From germline, CDR1 is KGHSH and CDR2 LQKENI. The CDR3 spans 17 residues. The V gene lost 2 bases and the J gene lost 0 bases, with 14 bases spanning the gap. The CDR3 is CASSPNTLPYSNQPQHF. The CDR3 nucleotides read TGTGCCAGCTCACCAAACACGCTGCCTTATAGCAATCAGCCCCAGCATTTT. The complete variable domain, with remaining parts taken from reference TRBV18 and TRBJ1-5, reads NAGVMQNPRHLVRRRGQEARLRCSPMKGHSHVYWYRQLPEEGLKFMVYLQKENIIDESGMPKERFSAEFPKEGPSILRIQQVVRGDSAAYFCASSPNTLPYSNQPQHFGDGTRLSIL.

The chain joins TRBV20-1 to TRBJ1-1, with unresolved D. There are 13 residues in the CDR3. V lost 6 bases and J 1 base, leaving 12 bases between the germline ends. Germline V CDR1 and CDR2: DFQATT, SNEGSKA (reference sequence). The CDR3 region has the DNA TGCAGTGCCACGGGCCCTCCGAACACTGAAGCTTTCTTT. The encoded protein is CSATGPPNTEAFF.

The chain joins TRBV28 to TRBJ2-1; TRBD2 agrees at 7 bases. CDR1 is MDHEN, CDR2 SYDVKM, per germline. V lost 7 bases, J lost 9 bases, and 15 bases stayed unmatched. This CDR3 spans 15 amino acids. CDR3 DNA: TGTGCCAGCAATCTATCGTTGGGGGAGGGCCTTGAGCAGTTCTTC. Protein product: CASNLSLGEGLEQFF.

This clonotype was counted a few times. The genes are TRBV5-1 and TRBJ1-4; perhaps TRBD1 as D (5 bases). Between the trimmed V and J ends, which lost 0 bases and 4 bases, there was a span of 10 bases. The CDR3 has 15 residues. CDR1 and CDR2 from the germline V gene are SGHRS and YFSETQ. CDR3 protein: CASSLESGGNEKLFF. The CDR3, as DNA: TGCGCCAGCAGCTTGGAGTCCGGGGGTAATGAAAAACTGTTTTTT.

The chain links TRBV11-2 to TRBJ2-5; tentative D call: TRBD2 (6 bases). Trimming stripped 5 bases from V and 9 bases from J, with 19 bases between. The CDR3 sequence is 14 residues long. Germline values: CDR1 SGHAT, CDR2 FQNNGV. The CDR3 sequence: CASSAPTHSGAQYF. In DNA, the CDR3 is TGTGCCAGCAGCGCACCCACTCACTCGGGGGCCCAGTACTTC. Full variable domain (rest looked up from reference TRBV11-2 and TRBJ2-5): EAGVAQSPRYKIIEKRQSVAFWCNPISGHATLYWYQQILGQGPKLLIQFQNNGVVDDSQLPKDRFSAERLKGVDSTLKIQPAKLEDSAVYLCASSAPTHSGAQYFGPGTRLLVL.

This clonotype appeared many times. The chain recombines TRBV19 with TRBJ2-1; 8 bases match TRBD2. Germline values: CDR1 LNHDA, CDR2 SQIVND (reference sequence). The V gene end was trimmed by 7 bases and the J gene end by 4 bases; junction bases not matched to a gene: 12. There are 16 residues in the CDR3. The CDR3 nucleotides read TGTGCCAGTAACGTAAACGGGAGGGCGAAGTACAATGAGCAGTTCTTC. Amino acid sequence: CASNVNGRAKYNEQFF.

CDR3 nucleotide sequence: TGTGCCAGCAGATCGCCGGGGCCAGCCCACGAGCAGTACTTC. Translating it yields CASRSPGPAHEQYF. The chain couples TRBV28 to TRBJ2-7, with D tentatively TRBD1 or TRBD2 (5 bases each). Looked up from germline, CDR1 is MDHEN and CDR2 is SYDVKM. The CDR3 has 14 residues. V gave up 6 bases and J gave up 5 bases, with 17 bases separating them.

Concerning this clonotype: Relative to the germline gene, one junction end is altered; a read error may explain this. The V call is TRBV29-1, the J call TRBJ1-1; 11 bases are shared with TRBD1. The germline gives CDR1 SQVTM, CDR2 ANQGSEA. The CDR3 contains 13 residues. The CDR3 bases are TGCAGCGTTGATGGACAGGGGGCGACTGCAGCTTTCTTT. Amino acids: CSVDGQGATAAFF.

The chain combines TRBV20-1 with TRBJ2-7; D is perhaps TRBD2 (6 bases). Germline assignment: CDR1 DFQATT and CDR2 SNEGSKA (reference sequence). This CDR3 has 15 amino acids. V lost 5 bases, J lost 6 bases, and 23 bases lay in between. CDR3 in DNA: TGCAGTGCTTTCCCCGGGGGAGTGCGGGGAGGCGAGCAGTACTTC. Amino acids: CSAFPGGVRGGEQYF.